The 12 T cell receptor beta chains listed next were all sequenced from one sample in a study of T-cell reconstitution after alpha-beta-depleted transplantation in children. Unique molecular identifiers tagged the TCRbeta library. TCRdb analysed the PCR reads with MiXCR anew, one entry per CDR3 protein. The sample gives around 440,000 distinct CDR3 sequences, under 12% of which show up once; about 2.1% is in the top ten. The sequencing here drew on PBMCs, taken before TCRalphabeta/CD19-depleted stem cell transplant. Receptors were obtained from a child younger than 10 with inherited bone marrow failure, due to receive a stem cell transplant.

This clonotype was observed many times. The chain joins TRBV5-1 to TRBJ1-4; 7 bases are shared with TRBD1. Germline-derived CDR1 and CDR2 are SGHRS and YFSETQ. J lost 5 bases, V lost 2 bases, and 12 bases had no gene match. There are 17 residues in the CDR3. CDR3 amino acids: CASSLRVPGQPNEKLFF. CDR3 DNA: TGCGCCAGCAGCTTACGGGTGCCGGGACAGCCGAATGAAAAACTGTTTTTT.

In its sample, this clonotype was seen many times. This chain links TRBV7-8 with TRBJ2-1; maybe TRBD2 (5 bases). V gave up 1 base and J gave up 9 bases, with 10 bases separating them. CDR3 length: 13 amino acids. CDR1 and CDR2 from the germline V gene are SGHVS and FQNEAQ. DNA for the CDR3: TGTGCCAGCAGCTTAGTGGCTAGCACTGAGCAGTTCTTC. It codes for CASSLVASTEQFF.

The rearrangement joins TRBV19 to TRBJ2-7; 8 bases map to TRBD2. The CDR3 length is 14 residues. V shed 6 bases and J 4 bases; nucleotides not matched to a gene: 8. Germline V CDR1 and CDR2: LNHDA, SQIVND (reference sequence). For the CDR3, the DNA is TGTGCCAGTAGCATCGGGAGGGGCGGTTACGAGCAGTACTTC. Protein sequence: CASSIGRGGYEQYF.

This clonotype was counted a few times. This rearrangement joins TRBV9 to TRBJ2-7; D unclear. From germline, CDR1 is SGDLS and CDR2 YYNGEE. This CDR3 has 15 amino acids. Trimming left V 0 bases short and J 8 bases short, with 18 bases between. The CDR3 spells CASSVAGLTPTKQYF. Written as DNA, the CDR3 is TGTGCCAGCAGCGTAGCCGGCCTTACACCGACGAAGCAGTACTTC.

This clonotype was detected many times. V and J are TRBV10-3 and TRBJ1-5; D gene ambiguous. The CDR3 extends over 13 amino acids. Germline CDR1 ENHRY, CDR2 SYGVKD. V dropped 4 bases and J dropped 11 bases, with 15 bases sitting between them. In nucleotides, the CDR3 is TGTGCCATCAGTGTGTCAGTTCAGGACGCCCAGCATTTT. Its protein is CAISVSVQDAQHF.

A word on this clonotype: Germline and junction disagree at one end, which may indicate a read error. The chain combines TRBV4-3 with TRBJ2-7; weak D call: TRBD1 (6 bases). The CDR3 consists of 15 residues. Germline values: CDR1 LGHNA, CDR2 YSLEER. The CDR3 bases are TGCACCAGCAGCCTACTTCCGGACAGCAGGTACGAGCAGTACTTC. Its protein product is CTSSLLPDSRYEQYF.

This clonotype was picked up many times. CDR3 in amino acids: CASSQDRGHGAYNEQFF. DNA of the CDR3: TGTGCCAGCAGCCAAGACAGGGGGCACGGGGCCTACAATGAGCAGTTCTTC. The genes are TRBV3-1 and TRBJ2-1, with 8 bases matching TRBD1. This CDR3 spans 17 amino acids. Looked up from germline, CDR1 is LGHDT and CDR2 is YNNKEL (reference sequence). The trim removed 0 bases at V and 2 bases at J, leaving 6 bases unmatched.

This clonotype was observed many times. The rearrangement uses TRBV19 and TRBJ2-4; 7 bases fit TRBD1. Per the germline V gene, CDR1 is LNHDA and CDR2 is SQIVND (reference sequence). After removal of 0 bases from V and 7 bases from J, the junction contained 6 bases not matched to a gene. The CDR3 loop spans 15 amino acids. CDR3 protein: CASSIDGTAYNIQYF. The CDR3 DNA reads as TGTGCCAGTAGTATAGACGGGACAGCGTATAACATTCAGTACTTC.

This clonotype was seen at least ten times. This chain joins TRBV29-1 and TRBJ1-4; possibly TRBD1 for D (5 bases). The CDR3 is 12 residues long. The germline V and J ends were trimmed by 6 bases and 5 bases, with 10 bases remaining between them. The germline V gene encodes CDR1 SQVTM and CDR2 ANQGSEA. The CDR3 DNA reads TGCAGCGTGCAGGCAGGGAATGAAAAACTGTTTTTT. This encodes CSVQAGNEKLFF.

This clonotype has more than one count but fewer than ten. The V gene is TRBV29-1, the J gene TRBJ2-1; 9 bases map to TRBD2. The CDR3 covers 14 residues. Per germline, CDR1 SQVTM and CDR2 ANQGSEA. The ends lost 7 bases at V and 6 bases at J; junction bases unmatched: 10. The CDR3 sequence: CSAKRGTSLNEQFF. The CDR3 nucleotides read TGCAGCGCAAAACGGGGGACTAGCCTCAATGAGCAGTTCTTC.

There are many counts of this clonotype. The chain employs TRBV3-1 and TRBJ2-5, with a possible D match to TRBD2 (5 bases). In germline, CDR1 is LGHDT, CDR2 YNNKEL (reference sequence). The CDR3 is made up of 14 amino acids. V lost 4 bases and J 5 bases, leaving 14 bases between the germline ends. Here the CDR3 DNA reads TGTGCCAGCAGCCCCGAACTAGGAACGGAGACCCAGTACTTC. Protein: CASSPELGTETQYF.

This clonotype was observed many times. This chain uses TRBV7-9 with TRBJ1-2; TRBD1 might be the D (6 bases). Germline loops: CDR1 SEHNR, CDR2 FQNEAQ (reference sequence). The CDR3 spans 16 residues. V was trimmed by 5 bases and J by 3 bases, leaving 19 bases between them. CDR3 in amino acids: CASSPGWDTVDYGYTF. DNA for the CDR3: TGTGCCAGCAGCCCGGGGTGGGACACGGTCGACTATGGCTACACCTTC.